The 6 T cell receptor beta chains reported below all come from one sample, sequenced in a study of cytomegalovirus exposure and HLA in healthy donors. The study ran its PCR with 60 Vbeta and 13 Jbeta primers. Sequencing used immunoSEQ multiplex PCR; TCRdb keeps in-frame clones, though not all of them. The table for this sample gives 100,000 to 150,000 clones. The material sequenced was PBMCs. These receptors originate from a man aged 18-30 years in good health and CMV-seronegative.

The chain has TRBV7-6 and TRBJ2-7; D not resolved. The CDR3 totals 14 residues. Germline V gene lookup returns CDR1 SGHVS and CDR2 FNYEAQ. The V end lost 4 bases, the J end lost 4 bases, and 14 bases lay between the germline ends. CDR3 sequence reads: CASSSPETRYEQYF. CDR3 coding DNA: TGTGCCAGCAGCTCACCCGAGACAAGATACGAGCAGTACTTC.

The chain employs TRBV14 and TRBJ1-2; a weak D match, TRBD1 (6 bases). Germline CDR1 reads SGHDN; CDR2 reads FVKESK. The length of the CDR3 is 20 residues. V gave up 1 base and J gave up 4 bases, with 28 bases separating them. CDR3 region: CASSQVLWAMGHLFSYGYTF. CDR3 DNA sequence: TGTGCCAGCAGCCAAGTCTTGTGGGCAATGGGACACCTCTTTAGCTATGGCTACACCTTC.

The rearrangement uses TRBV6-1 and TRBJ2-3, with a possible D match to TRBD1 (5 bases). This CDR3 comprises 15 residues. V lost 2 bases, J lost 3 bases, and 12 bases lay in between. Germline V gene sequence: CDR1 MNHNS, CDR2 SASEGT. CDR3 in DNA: TGTGCCAGCAGTGAAAACCAAAGGACAACAGATACGCAGTATTTT. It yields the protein CASSENQRTTDTQYF.

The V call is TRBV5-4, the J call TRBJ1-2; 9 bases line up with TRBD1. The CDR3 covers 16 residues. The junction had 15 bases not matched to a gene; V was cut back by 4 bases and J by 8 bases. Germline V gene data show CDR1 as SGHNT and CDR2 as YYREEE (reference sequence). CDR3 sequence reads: CASSQSTGGAIGGYTF. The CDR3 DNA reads TGTGCCAGCAGCCAATCTACAGGGGGCGCGATTGGAGGCTACACCTTC. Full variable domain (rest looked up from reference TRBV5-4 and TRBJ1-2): ETGVTQSPTHLIKTRGQQVTLRCSSQSGHNTVSWYQQALGQGPQFIFQYYREEENGRGNFPPRFSGLQFPNYSSELNVNALELDDSALYLCASSQSTGGAIGGYTFGSGTRLTVV.

The CDR3 bases are TGTGCCAGCTCCCCTGGGCCATCTGGAAACACCATATATTTT. This codes for CASSPGPSGNTIYF. This chain connects TRBV18 to TRBJ1-3; D gene ambiguous. The CDR3 has 14 amino acids. Germline assignment: CDR1 KGHSH and CDR2 LQKENI. V lost 6 bases to trimming and J lost 1 base, with 10 bases between them.

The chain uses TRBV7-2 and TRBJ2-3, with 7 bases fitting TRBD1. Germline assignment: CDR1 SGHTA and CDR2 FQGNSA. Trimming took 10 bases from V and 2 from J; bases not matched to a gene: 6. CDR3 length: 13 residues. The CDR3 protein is CAIRDRDTDTQYF. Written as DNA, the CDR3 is TGTGCCATAAGGGACAGAGACACAGATACGCAGTATTTT.